This T cell receptor (beta chain) emerged from a study of early T cells in non-severe SARS-CoV-2 infection. Whole-study context: Sequencing of unsorted whole blood was done on bulk RNA, leaving chains unpaired.

This clonotype was detected a few times. Its antigen is undetermined. Study-level points and caveats: Lookups in VDJdb leaned toward anti-spike CD8 responses and missed private and CD4 specificities.

Germline assignment: CDR1 DFQATT and CDR2 SNEGSKA (reference sequence). The V end lost 2 bases, the J end lost 6 bases, and 16 bases lay between the germline ends. CDR3 size: 14 residues. cDNA molecules, individually, were tagged with unique molecular identifiers. TCRdb reanalysed the 5' RACE reads using MiXCR and keeps one entry per CDR3 protein. The table includes about 68,000 distinct CDR3 sequences, about a tenth detected once. The sample consisted of whole blood. V and J are TRBV20-1 and TRBJ1-1, with D possibly being TRBD1 (5 bases). This receptor was obtained from an adult who was a healthcare worker with PCR-confirmed SARS-CoV-2 infection or an uninfected control (not recorded which). CDR3 DNA sequence: TGCAGTGCTAGAATGAGGCAGGGAAGGGCTGAAGCTTTCTTT. Translating gives CSARMRQGRAEAFF.